These T cell receptor beta chains were read from a single sample in a study of cytomegalovirus exposure and HLA in healthy donors. Profiling relied on immunoSEQ multiplex PCR, and the TCRdb table lists in-frame clones only, not all of them. The sample includes 110,000 or so clones, about 81% of them seen just once. Sequenced sample: PBMCs. The receptors were sampled from a man aged 35 to 55 in good health and CMV-seronegative. CDR3s leave out the opening cysteine and the closing phenylalanine or tryptophan.

>TRBV7-9
ASSDQDSPA
>TRBV29-1
SVEGGQLNTEAF
>TRBV14
ASSQDVGHPWGYT
>TRBV4-2
ASSQEYGNTGELF
>TRBV6-5
ASSFQGGEQY
>TRBV5-4
ASSSVAIREQY
>TRBV12-5
ASGLVGGPGELF
>TRBV6-6
ASRNRVGGGNYGYT
>TRBV9
ASSVGIQEGTNYGYT
>TRBV25-1
ASSDVGQANEKLF
>TRBV7-9
ASSSGQYTDTQY
>TRBV10-3
ATEPGQGNNEQF
>TRBV19
ASSMSKETQY
>TRBV15
ATRRAGGTYEQY
>TRBV9
ASSVEPSVRVIQY
>TRBV2
ASMQGFNEKLF
>TRBV28
ASKSGVGETQY
>TRBV5-1
ASSTGDTQNSQY
>TRBV5-1
ASSLAGQAQETQY
>TRBV7-2
ASSPGRGMDYEQY
>TRBV30
AWEGGFGETQY
>TRBV18
ASSLQMNTEAF
>TRBV27
ASRFGQGFSPLH
>TRBV28
ASSLWRETQY
>TRBV9
ASSVGYEDRITEAF
>TRBV29-1
SVFRRDSYEQY
>TRBV7-2
ASRASTGKDQPQH
>TRBV5-6
ASSLRTGTNNSPLH
>TRBV7-2
ASSIYYHGGGYT
>TRBV10-3
AISRDNDSPLH
>TRBV6-6
ASSPLFEQY
>TRBV29-1
SVAEAASYNEQF
>TRBV27
ASARTSASGFSYEQY
>TRBV6-1
ASSLPGQGSEAF
>TRBV27
ASSFRTVYSGANGLT
>TRBV5-1
ASTTGRTQETQY
>TRBV28
ASSLLTSGRNEQF